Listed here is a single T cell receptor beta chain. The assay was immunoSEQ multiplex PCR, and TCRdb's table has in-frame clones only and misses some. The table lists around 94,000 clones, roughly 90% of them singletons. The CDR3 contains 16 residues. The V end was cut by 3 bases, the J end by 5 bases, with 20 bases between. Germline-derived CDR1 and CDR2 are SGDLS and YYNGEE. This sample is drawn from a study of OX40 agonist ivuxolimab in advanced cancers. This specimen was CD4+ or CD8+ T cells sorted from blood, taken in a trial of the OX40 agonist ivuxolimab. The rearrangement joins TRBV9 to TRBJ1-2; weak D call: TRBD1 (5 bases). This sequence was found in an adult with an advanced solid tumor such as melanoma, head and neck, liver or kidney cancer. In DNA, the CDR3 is TGTGCCAGCAGCGCCGGACCTCACGGGGCCGGTTATGGCTACACCTTC. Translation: CASSAGPHGAGYGYTF. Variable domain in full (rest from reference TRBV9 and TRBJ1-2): DSGVTQTPKHLITATGQRVTLRCSPRSGDLSVYWYQQSLDQGLQFLIQYYNGEERAKGNILERFSAQQFPDLHSELNLSSLELGDSALYFCASSAGPHGAGYGYTFGSGTRLTVV.